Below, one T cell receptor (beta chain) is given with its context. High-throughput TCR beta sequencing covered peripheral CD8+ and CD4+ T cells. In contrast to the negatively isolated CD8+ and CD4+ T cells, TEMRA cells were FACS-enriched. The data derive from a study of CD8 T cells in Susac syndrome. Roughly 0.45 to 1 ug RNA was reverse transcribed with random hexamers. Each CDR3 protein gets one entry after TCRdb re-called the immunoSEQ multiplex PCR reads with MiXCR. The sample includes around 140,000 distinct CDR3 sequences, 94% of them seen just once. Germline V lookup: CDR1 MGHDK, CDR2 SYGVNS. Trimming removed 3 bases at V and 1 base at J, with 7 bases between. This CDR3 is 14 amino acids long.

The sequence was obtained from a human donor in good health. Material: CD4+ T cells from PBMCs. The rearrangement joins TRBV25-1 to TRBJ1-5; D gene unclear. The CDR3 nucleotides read TGTGCCAGCAGTGAGGGTAGGAGCAATCAGCCCCAGCATTTT. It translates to CASSEGRSNQPQHF. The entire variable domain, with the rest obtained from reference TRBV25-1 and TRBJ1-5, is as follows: EADIYQTPRYLVIGTGKKITLECSQTMGHDKMYWYQQDPGMELHLIHYSYGVNSTEKGDLSSESTVSRIRTEHFPLTLESARPSHTSQYLCASSEGRSNQPQHFGDGTRLSIL.